These 10 T cell receptor beta chains came from one sample sequenced in a study of T cell repertoires in cytomegalovirus infection. MiXCR, run by TCRdb on the reads, gives a single entry per CDR3 protein. In the table there are 45,000 to 55,000 distinct CDR3 sequences, about 19% of which are singletons. Their cognate antigens are unknown. The sample consisted of CD8+ T cells from cultured PBMCs, taken from culture after CMV antigen stimulation. All receptors come from a human donor in good health (CMV status not recorded). Some clones in this sample may be carry-over from other donors' samples.

This clonotype was observed many times. Compared with germline, one end of the junction differs, possibly owing to a read error. The chain has TRBV12-5 and TRBJ2-1, with 11 bases fitting TRBD2. Per the germline V gene, CDR1 is LGHNT and CDR2 is FRNRAP. The CDR3 consists of 18 residues. The CDR3 protein is CASGPPLAGVGSYNEQFF. The CDR3 coding sequence is TGTGCTAGTGGTCCCCCACTAGCGGGAGTCGGATCCTATAATGAGCAGTTCTTC.

This clonotype appeared many times. This chain uses TRBV5-1 with TRBJ1-1, with D maybe TRBD1 (5 bases). V lost 1 base, J lost 0 bases, and 7 bases lay in between. The CDR3 spans 14 residues. In germline, CDR1 is SGHRS, CDR2 YFSETQ. This CDR3 reads CASSLRQMNTEAFF. The CDR3 coding sequence is TGCGCCAGCAGCTTGAGACAGATGAACACTGAAGCTTTCTTT.

This clonotype was counted at least ten times. V usage is TRBV7-6 and J usage is TRBJ2-7; the match to TRBD1 covers 9 bases. The germline gives CDR1 SGHVS, CDR2 FNYEAQ. The CDR3 length is 14 residues. J lost 2 bases, V lost 5 bases, and 4 bases had no gene match. The CDR3 region has the DNA TGTGCCAGCAGCCCAGACAGGGGGGCCTACGAGCAGTACTTC. Translating it yields CASSPDRGAYEQYF.

The rearrangement joins TRBV7-9 to TRBJ1-4; 7 positions match TRBD1. The ends lost 4 bases at V and 3 bases at J; junction bases unmatched: 5. CDR1 and CDR2 (germline): SEHNR, FQNEAQ (reference sequence). CDR3 length equals 15 residues. The CDR3: CASSSDRESNEKLFF. CDR3 sequence (DNA): TGTGCCAGCAGCTCAGACAGGGAATCTAATGAAAAACTGTTTTTT.

This clonotype was observed a handful of times. This sequence joins TRBV27 and TRBJ2-3; D perhaps matches TRBD2 (6 bases). The length of the CDR3 is 15 residues. From germline, CDR1 is MNHEY and CDR2 SMNVEV (reference sequence). The V and J ends lost 3 bases and 0 bases respectively, with 10 bases between them. CDR3 residues: CASSFSSVSTDTQYF. CDR3 in DNA: TGTGCCAGCAGTTTTTCTAGCGTTAGCACAGATACGCAGTATTTT.

Turning to this clonotype: This may be a read error: a much more frequent sequence differs by one nucleotide. The chain links TRBV27 to TRBJ1-6; D is possibly TRBD1 (5 bases). Germline CDR1 and CDR2: MNHEY and SMNVEV (reference sequence). The V gene lost 8 bases and the J gene lost 6 bases, with 14 bases spanning the gap. The CDR3 extends over 14 amino acids. The CDR3 DNA is TGTGCCAGCTGTTCTGGACACCTTAATTCACCCCTCCACTTT. Its translation: CASCSGHLNSPLHF.

This clonotype has more than one count but fewer than ten. The V call is TRBV5-1, the J call TRBJ2-1, with 13 bases matching TRBD2. Germline CDR1 reads SGHRS; CDR2 reads YFSETQ. V lost 0 bases and J lost 8; bases outside the gene matches: 17. The CDR3 extends over 20 amino acids. This chain's CDR3 is CASSLVGTSGKVKIWDEQFF. The DNA of the CDR3 is TGCGCCAGCAGCTTGGTTGGGACTAGCGGGAAAGTTAAGATATGGGATGAGCAGTTCTTC.

This clonotype was counted at least ten times. The gene calls are TRBV7-9 and TRBJ1-4; possible D gene TRBD1, 5 bases. Looked up from germline, CDR1 is SEHNR and CDR2 is FQNEAQ (reference sequence). V lost 4 bases to trimming and J lost 13 bases, with 16 bases between them. The CDR3 runs to 13 residues. CDR3 DNA: TGTGCCAGCAGCTCCCCGTCGGGGGGAGGACTGTTTTTT. Its translation is CASSSPSGGGLFF.

This sequence joins TRBV30 and TRBJ2-3, with 7 positions matching TRBD2. Losses at the gene ends were 1 base for V and 1 base for J; bases not matched to a gene: 2. The CDR3 has 14 amino acids. CDR1 and CDR2 from the germline V gene are GTSNPN and SVGIG (reference sequence). CDR3 region: CAWSGGGRTDTQYF. In DNA, the CDR3 is TGTGCCTGGAGTGGGGGGGGACGCACAGATACGCAGTATTTT.

This clonotype was seen a few times. The chain recombines TRBV6-1 with TRBJ2-3, with TRBD2 matching 9 bases. Per the germline V gene, CDR1 is MNHNS and CDR2 is SASEGT. The CDR3 extends over 14 amino acids. J gave up 5 bases and V 4 bases, and 4 bases lay outside the gene matches. CDR3 residues: CASSVAGAVDTQYF. The CDR3 region has the DNA TGTGCCAGCAGTGTAGCGGGGGCGGTAGATACGCAGTATTTT.